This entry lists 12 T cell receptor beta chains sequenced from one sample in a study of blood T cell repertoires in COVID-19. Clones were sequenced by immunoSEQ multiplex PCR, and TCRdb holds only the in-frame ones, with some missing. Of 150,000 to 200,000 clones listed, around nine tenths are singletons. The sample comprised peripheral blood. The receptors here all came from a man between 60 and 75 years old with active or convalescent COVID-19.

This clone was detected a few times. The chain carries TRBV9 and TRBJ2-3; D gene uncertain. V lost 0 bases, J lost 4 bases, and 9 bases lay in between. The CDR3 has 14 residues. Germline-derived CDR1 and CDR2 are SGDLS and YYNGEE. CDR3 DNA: TGTGCCAGCAGCGTAGCTCCGAGGTCAGATACGCAGTATTTT. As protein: CASSVAPRSDTQYF.

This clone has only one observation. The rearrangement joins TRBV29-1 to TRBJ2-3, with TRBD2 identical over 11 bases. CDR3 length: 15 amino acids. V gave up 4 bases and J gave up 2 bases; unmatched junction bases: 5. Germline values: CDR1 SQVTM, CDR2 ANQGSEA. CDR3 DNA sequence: TGCAGCGTTGTACTAGCGGGGGCCACCACAGATACGCAGTATTTT. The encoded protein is CSVVLAGATTDTQYF.

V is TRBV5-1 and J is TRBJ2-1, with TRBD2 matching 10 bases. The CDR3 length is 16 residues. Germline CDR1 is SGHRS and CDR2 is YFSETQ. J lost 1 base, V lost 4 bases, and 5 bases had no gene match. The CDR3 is CASSPSSGGSYNEQFF. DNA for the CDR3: TGCGCCAGCAGCCCGTCTAGCGGGGGTTCCTACAATGAGCAGTTCTTC.

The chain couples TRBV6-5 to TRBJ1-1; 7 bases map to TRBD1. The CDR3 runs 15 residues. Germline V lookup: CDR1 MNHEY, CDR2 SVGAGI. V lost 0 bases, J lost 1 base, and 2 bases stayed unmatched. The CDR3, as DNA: TGTGCCAGCAGTTACTCGAGGACAGGGAACACTGAAGCTTTCTTT. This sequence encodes CASSYSRTGNTEAFF.

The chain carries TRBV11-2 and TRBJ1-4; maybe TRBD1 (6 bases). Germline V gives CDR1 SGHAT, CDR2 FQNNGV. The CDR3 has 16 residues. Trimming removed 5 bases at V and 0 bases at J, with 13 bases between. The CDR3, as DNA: TGTGCCAGCAGCATTGGACAGACTACAACTAATGAAAAACTGTTTTTT. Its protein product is CASSIGQTTTNEKLFF.

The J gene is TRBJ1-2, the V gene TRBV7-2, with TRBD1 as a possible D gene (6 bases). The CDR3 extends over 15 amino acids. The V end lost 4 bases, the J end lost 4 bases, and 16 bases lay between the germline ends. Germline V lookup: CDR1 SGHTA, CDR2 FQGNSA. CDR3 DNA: TGTGCCAGCAGCTCGACCGGGGGGCGGGGCTATGGCTACACCTTC. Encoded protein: CASSSTGGRGYGYTF.

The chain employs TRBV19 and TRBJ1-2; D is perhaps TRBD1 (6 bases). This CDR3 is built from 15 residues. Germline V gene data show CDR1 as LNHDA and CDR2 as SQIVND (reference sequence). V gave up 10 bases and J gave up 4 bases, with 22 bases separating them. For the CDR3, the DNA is TGTGCCACCTGGGACACTAGCCGGGGGGCCTATGGCTACACCTTC. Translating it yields CATWDTSRGAYGYTF.

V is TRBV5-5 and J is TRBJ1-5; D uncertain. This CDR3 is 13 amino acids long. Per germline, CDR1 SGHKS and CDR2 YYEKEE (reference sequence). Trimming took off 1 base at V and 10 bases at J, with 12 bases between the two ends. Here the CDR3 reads CASSLRLSGPQHF. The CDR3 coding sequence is TGTGCCAGCAGCTTGCGTTTGTCCGGTCCCCAGCATTTT.

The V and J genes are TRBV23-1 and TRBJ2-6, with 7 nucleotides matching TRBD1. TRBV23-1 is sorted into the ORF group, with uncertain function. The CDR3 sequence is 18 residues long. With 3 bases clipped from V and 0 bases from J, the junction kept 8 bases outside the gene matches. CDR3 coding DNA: TGCGCCAGCAGTCATAGCCCGGACAGGATCTCTGGGGCCAACGTCCTGACTTTC. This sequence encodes CASSHSPDRISGANVLTF.

CDR3 sequence: CASSLETSGASSTDTQYF. In DNA form, the CDR3 reads TGCGCCAGCAGCTTGGAGACTAGCGGGGCCTCTAGCACAGATACGCAGTATTTT. The chain has TRBV5-1 and TRBJ2-3; 11 bases line up with TRBD2. The ends lost 0 bases at V and 0 bases at J; junction bases unmatched: 6. Germline values: CDR1 SGHRS, CDR2 YFSETQ. The CDR3 length is 18 residues.

For the CDR3, the DNA is TGCAGTGCTAGTGCCGGGACAGGGGACTTTTGGGGCAATCAGCCCCAGCATTTT. Its protein product is CSASAGTGDFWGNQPQHF. The chain uses TRBV20-1 and TRBJ1-5, with 10 bases matching TRBD1. CDR3 size: 18 residues. V lost 3 bases, J lost 2 bases, and 13 bases stayed unmatched. The germline gives CDR1 DFQATT, CDR2 SNEGSKA (reference sequence).

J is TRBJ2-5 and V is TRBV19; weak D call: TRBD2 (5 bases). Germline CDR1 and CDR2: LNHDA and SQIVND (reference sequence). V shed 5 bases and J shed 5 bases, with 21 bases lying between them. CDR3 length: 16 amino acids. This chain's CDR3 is CASSLHGPTQRETQYF. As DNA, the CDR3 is TGTGCCAGTAGTCTCCACGGCCCTACCCAGCGGGAGACCCAGTACTTC.